These 29 T cell receptor beta chains came from one sample sequenced in a study of blood T cell repertoires in COVID-19. Here immunoSEQ multiplex PCR was the method, and the copy in TCRdb shows in-frame clones only, minus some. The sample has about 210,000 clones; almost 85% are singletons. Sample: peripheral blood. The source of these receptors is a man aged 50-60 years with COVID-19, enrolled during active disease.

This clone was counted once. The V call is TRBV7-2, the J call TRBJ2-3, with 15 bases aligning to TRBD2. Germline loops: CDR1 SGHTA, CDR2 FQGNSA. CDR3 length: 16 amino acids. V shed 4 bases and J 3 bases; nucleotides not matched to a gene: 2. Here the CDR3 reads CASSSGTSGRTDTQYF. CDR3 DNA: TGTGCCAGCAGCTCGGGGACTAGCGGGAGGACAGATACGCAGTATTTT.

Regarding this clone: The junction and the germline gene differ at one end; a read error may be behind it. The chain employs TRBV7-7 and TRBJ1-2, with TRBD1 identical over 8 bases. CDR3 length equals 16 residues. CDR1 and CDR2 (germline): SSHAT, FNYEAQ (reference sequence). The CDR3 DNA is TGTGCTAGCAGCCCAAAGAACCGGGACAGGAACTATGGCTACACCTTC. Translated: CASSPKNRDRNYGYTF.

The J gene is TRBJ2-1, the V gene TRBV5-1, with 8 bases identical to TRBD2. CDR3 length equals 17 residues. With 0 bases clipped from V and 9 bases from J, the junction kept 14 bases outside the gene matches. Per germline, CDR1 SGHRS and CDR2 YFSETQ. CDR3 amino acids: CASSLAVIGGGQGEQFF. DNA for the CDR3: TGCGCCAGCAGCTTGGCCGTTATAGGCGGGGGGCAAGGTGAGCAGTTCTTC.

The chain recombines TRBV6-5 with TRBJ2-2, with 11 bases lining up with TRBD1. Looked up from germline, CDR1 is MNHEY and CDR2 is SVGAGI. The CDR3 covers 16 residues. V lost 2 bases and J lost 5; bases outside the gene matches: 4. The CDR3 bases are TGTGCCAGCAGTTACGGACAGGGGGCGGCTACCGGGGAGCTGTTTTTT. Translating it yields CASSYGQGAATGELFF.

The sample holds a few counts of this clone. The rearrangement joins TRBV3-1 (or the pseudogene TRBV3-2) to TRBJ1-2; TRBD1 might be the D (6 bases). The germline gives CDR1 LGHDT, CDR2 YNNKEL (reference sequence). The CDR3 runs to 15 residues. Trimming left V 2 bases short and J 0 bases short, with 10 bases between. The CDR3 DNA reads TGTGCCAGCAGCCAAAACAGGGTAACTAACTATGGCTACACCTTC. Protein: CASSQNRVTNYGYTF.

The rearrangement uses TRBV11-2 and TRBJ1-6; TRBD1 matches 11 bases. CDR1 is SGHAT, CDR2 FQNNGV, per germline. CDR3 size: 19 residues. The V and J ends lost 5 bases and 11 bases, in that order; junction bases with no gene match: 20. CDR3 nucleotides: TGTGCCAGCAGCCAACGGGGCGGGACAGGGGGTCAGTTTGGGGCACCCCTCCACTTT. This sequence encodes CASSQRGGTGGQFGAPLHF.

CDR3 in DNA: TGTGCCAGCTCACCAAGTCGGACGGAGGCGAAGACCCAGTACTTC. This gives the protein CASSPSRTEAKTQYF. V and J are TRBV18 and TRBJ2-5; a possible D gene is TRBD2 (5 bases). Trimming shortened V by 2 bases and J by 6 bases, and 16 bases separated the two germline ends. Germline CDR1 and CDR2: KGHSH and LQKENI. The length of the CDR3 is 15 residues.

This rearrangement joins TRBV5-4 to TRBJ1-1, with TRBD1 identical over 8 bases. V dropped 2 bases and J dropped 3; count of bases not matched to a gene: 3. The CDR3 length is 14 residues. Germline CDR1 reads SGHNT; CDR2 reads YYREEE (reference sequence). CDR3 in amino acids: CASSFDRGYTEAFF. The CDR3 nucleotides read TGTGCCAGCAGCTTCGACAGGGGCTACACTGAAGCTTTCTTT. The whole variable domain, remainder taken from reference TRBV5-4 and TRBJ1-1, is ETGVTQSPTHLIKTRGQQVTLRCSSQSGHNTVSWYQQALGQGPQFIFQYYREEENGRGNFPPRFSGLQFPNYSSELNVNALELDDSALYLCASSFDRGYTEAFFGQGTRLTVV.

The chain couples TRBV5-5 to TRBJ2-7; a weak D match, TRBD1 (5 bases). CDR1 and CDR2 from the germline V gene are SGHKS and YYEKEE (reference sequence). The CDR3 spans 13 residues. V shed 7 bases and J shed 0 bases, with 11 bases lying between them. In DNA form, the CDR3 reads TGTGCCAGCTCTAACAGGTACTCCTACGAGCAGTACTTC. It codes for CASSNRYSYEQYF.

As to this clone: A read error may account for a junction end that differs from germline. The chain employs TRBV7-7 and TRBJ2-2, with 9 bases lining up with TRBD2. The CDR3 is 17 residues long. CDR1 and CDR2 from the germline V gene are SSHAT and FNYEAQ (reference sequence). This CDR3 is CASSLVVTSGNTGELFF. The CDR3 nucleotides read TGTGCTAGCAGCTTAGTCGTGACTAGCGGTAACACCGGGGAGCTGTTTTTT.

This clone was counted a few times. The junction departs from germline at one end; a sequencing error may be responsible. J is TRBJ2-5 and V is TRBV7-7; no clear D. The length of the CDR3 is 13 residues. The germline V gene has CDR1 SSHAT and CDR2 FNYEAQ (reference sequence). CDR3 sequence (DNA): TGTGCTAGCAGCTTGGGCAGTACAGAGACCCAGTACTTC. This gives the protein CASSLGSTETQYF.

CDR3 nucleotides: TGTGCCAGCAGCCCCAGCGGGGGGAGGAACAATGAGCAGTTCTTC. Protein product: CASSPSGGRNNEQFF. The chain combines TRBV7-3 with TRBJ2-1; 9 bases are shared with TRBD2. V was clipped by 5 bases and J by 5 bases; unmatched bases: 7. Germline V gene sequence: CDR1 SGHTA, CDR2 FQGTGA. CDR3 length: 15 residues.

V and J are TRBV2 and TRBJ1-3; TRBD1 might be the D (6 bases). Between the trimmed V and J ends, which lost 7 bases and 0 bases, there was a span of 10 bases. Germline-derived CDR1 and CDR2 are SNHLY and FYNNEI. This CDR3 has 14 amino acids. CDR3 DNA sequence: TGTGCCAGCAAGACAGGTGTCTCTGGAAACACCATATATTTT. This codes for CASKTGVSGNTIYF.

The J gene is TRBJ1-6, the V gene TRBV28; 9 nucleotides align to TRBD1. The J segment lost 6 bases and the V segment lost 5 bases, leaving 8 bases of the junction unmatched. The V gene's germline CDR1 is MDHEN and CDR2 SYDVKM. This CDR3 comprises 16 residues. The CDR3 is CASSPLDRGVNSPLHF. In nucleotides, the CDR3 is TGTGCCAGCAGTCCTCTGGACAGGGGAGTTAATTCACCCCTCCACTTT.

The chain recombines TRBV19 with TRBJ2-5, with 7 bases that match TRBD1. This CDR3 has 13 residues. Germline CDR1 reads LNHDA; CDR2 reads SQIVND (reference sequence). J gave up 5 bases and V 8 bases, and 8 bases lay outside the gene matches. DNA of the CDR3: TGTGCCAGTGGAGAGGGGGCCGGGGAGACCCAGTACTTC. It yields the protein CASGEGAGETQYF.

The V and J genes are TRBV5-8 and TRBJ2-1; 9 bases agree with TRBD1. Germline V gene lookup returns CDR1 SGHTS and CDR2 YDEGEE. The V gene end was trimmed by 4 bases and the J gene end by 9 bases; junction bases not matched to a gene: 11. This CDR3 has 15 residues. CDR3: CASSPPGQGSLEQFF. The CDR3 coding sequence is TGTGCCAGCAGCCCCCCGGGACAGGGCTCTCTTGAGCAGTTCTTC.

The chain carries TRBV23-1 and TRBJ1-1; 7 nucleotides align to TRBD1. TRBV23-1 is an open reading frame, and its role is uncertain. V dropped 6 bases and J dropped 4; count of bases not matched to a gene: 5. The CDR3 extends over 13 amino acids. Written as DNA, the CDR3 is TGCGCCAGCAGAAAACAGGGGTGCACTGAAGCTTTCTTT. It specifies CASRKQGCTEAFF.

In its sample, this clone was seen once. The gene calls are TRBV19 and TRBJ2-7, with D perhaps matching TRBD1 (5 bases). The CDR3 loop spans 15 amino acids. V lost 5 bases, J lost 0 bases, and 14 bases lay in between. Germline CDR1 LNHDA, CDR2 SQIVND (reference sequence). In nucleotides, the CDR3 is TGTGCCAGTAGTCCGGACACTTTCCGCTCCTACGAGCAGTACTTC. This translates into CASSPDTFRSYEQYF.

V gene TRBV19 combines with J gene TRBJ2-7; possibly TRBD2 for D (7 bases). V was trimmed by 4 bases and J by 4 bases, leaving 20 bases between them. The CDR3 totals 16 residues. Germline V gene lookup returns CDR1 LNHDA and CDR2 SQIVND (reference sequence). The CDR3 region is CASSRRAGASLYEQYF. In DNA form, the CDR3 reads TGTGCCAGTAGTAGGAGGGCGGGGGCCTCGCTTTACGAGCAGTACTTC.

The chain employs TRBV29-1 and TRBJ2-7, with D tentatively TRBD1 (5 bases). V was trimmed by 7 bases and J by 2 bases, leaving 12 bases between them. The CDR3 extends over 12 amino acids. CDR1 is SQVTM and CDR2 is ANQGSEA in the germline V gene. In DNA form, the CDR3 reads TGCAGCGCCCGGACAAGCGCCTACGAGCAGTACTTC. Translating gives CSARTSAYEQYF.

The table lists this clone with a count of one. The chain is built from TRBV18 and TRBJ2-3, with TRBD1 matching 10 bases. Trimming at V came to 6 bases and at J to 3 bases, leaving 3 bases not matched to a gene. This CDR3 region has 14 residues. Germline-derived CDR1 and CDR2 are KGHSH and LQKENI. CDR3 in DNA: TGTGCCAGCTCCTGGACAGGGGGTACAGATACGCAGTATTTT. It specifies CASSWTGGTDTQYF.

V gene TRBV6-6 combines with J gene TRBJ2-3, with D possibly matching TRBD2 (6 bases). CDR1 is MNHNY, CDR2 SVGAGI, per germline (reference sequence). CDR3 size: 13 residues. Trimming removed 5 bases at V and 3 bases at J, with 9 bases between. This CDR3 reads CASSTLATDTQYF. The DNA of the CDR3 is TGTGCCAGCAGTACACTAGCTACAGATACGCAGTATTTT.

The chain couples TRBV6-5 to TRBJ2-2; 8 bases map to TRBD1. V shed 0 bases and J 7 bases; nucleotides not matched to a gene: 1. The germline gives CDR1 MNHEY, CDR2 SVGAGI. This CDR3 is 14 amino acids long. CDR3 amino acids: CASSYSRGLGELFF. The CDR3 coding sequence is TGTGCCAGCAGTTACTCCAGGGGGCTCGGGGAGCTGTTTTTT.

This chain uses TRBV4-3 with TRBJ1-1, with 8 bases aligning to TRBD1. The germline CDR1 and CDR2 sequences are LGHNA and YSLEER. This CDR3 contains 15 residues. V shed 4 bases and J 1 base; nucleotides not matched to a gene: 5. The CDR3 region is CASSPADRENTEAFF. In DNA, the CDR3 is TGCGCCAGCAGCCCCGCGGACAGGGAGAACACTGAAGCTTTCTTT.

Notes on this clone: This sample includes further DNA sequences coding for the same CDR3. This chain links TRBV11-3 with TRBJ2-1; D is possibly TRBD1 (7 bases). The V end was cut by 2 bases, the J end by 3 bases, with 11 bases between. This CDR3 is 15 amino acids long. The germline V gene has CDR1 SGHNT and CDR2 YENEEA. This chain's CDR3 is CASSLRQGGYNEQFF. The CDR3 DNA follows: TGTGCCAGCAGCTTACGCCAGGGGGGCTACAATGAGCAGTTCTTC.

This clone was found a few times. The chain employs TRBV18 and TRBJ1-5, with D perhaps TRBD1 (6 bases). V lost 0 bases, J lost 6 bases, and 15 bases lay in between. From germline, CDR1 is KGHSH and CDR2 LQKENI. CDR3 size: 16 residues. The CDR3 DNA follows: TGTGCCAGCTCACCACCGGGCAGGGGCTTTGGTCAGCCCCAGCATTTT. Protein product: CASSPPGRGFGQPQHF.

This rearrangement joins TRBV5-8 to TRBJ2-7, with a tentative D call TRBD1 (6 bases). Trimming removed 3 bases from V and 3 bases from J, with 19 bases in between. Per germline, CDR1 SGHTS and CDR2 YDEGEE. This CDR3 is built from 16 residues. The CDR3 region has the DNA TGTGCCAGCAGCTCCACGTACCGGACAGCAGGCTACGAGCAGTACTTC. It codes for CASSSTYRTAGYEQYF.

The chain carries TRBV3-1 (or the pseudogene TRBV3-2) and TRBJ2-2; tentatively, D is TRBD2 (5 bases). V dropped 4 bases and J dropped 0 bases, with 9 bases sitting between them. The CDR3 runs 15 residues. Germline V CDR1 and CDR2: LGHDT, YNNKEL (reference sequence). Written as DNA, the CDR3 is TGTGCCAGCAGCCCCCCGGGAACGAACACCGGGGAGCTGTTTTTT. Residues: CASSPPGTNTGELFF.

The rearrangement joins TRBV7-6 to TRBJ2-1, with TRBD2 as a possible D gene (5 bases). CDR1 is SGHVS and CDR2 is FNYEAQ in the germline V gene. The CDR3 extends over 13 amino acids. Trimming took off 5 bases at V and 4 bases at J, with 9 bases between the two ends. The CDR3 sequence: CASSAGLYNEQFF. The CDR3 DNA reads TGTGCCAGCAGCGCCGGACTTTACAATGAGCAGTTCTTC. Variable domain in full (rest from reference TRBV7-6 and TRBJ2-1): GAGVSQSPRYKVTKRGQDVALRCDPISGHVSLYWYRQALGQGPEFLTYFNYEAQQDKSGLPNDRFSAERPEGSISTLTIQRTEQRDSAMYRCASSAGLYNEQFFGPGTRLTVL.